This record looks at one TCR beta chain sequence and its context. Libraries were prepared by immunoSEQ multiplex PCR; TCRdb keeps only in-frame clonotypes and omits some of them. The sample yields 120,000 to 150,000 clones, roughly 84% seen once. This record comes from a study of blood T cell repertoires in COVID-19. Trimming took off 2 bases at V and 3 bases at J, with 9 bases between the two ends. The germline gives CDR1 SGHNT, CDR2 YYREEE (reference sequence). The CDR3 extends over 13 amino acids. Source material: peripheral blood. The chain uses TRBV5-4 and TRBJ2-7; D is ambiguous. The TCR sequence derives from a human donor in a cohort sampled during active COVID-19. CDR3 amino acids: CASSFGTFYEQYF. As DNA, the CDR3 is TGTGCCAGCAGCTTTGGCACGTTCTACGAGCAGTACTTC. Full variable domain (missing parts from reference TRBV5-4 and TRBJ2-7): ETGVTQSPTHLIKTRGQQVTLRCSSQSGHNTVSWYQQALGQGPQFIFQYYREEENGRGNFPPRFSGLQFPNYSSELNVNALELDDSALYLCASSFGTFYEQYFGPGTRLTVT.